This T cell receptor (beta chain) was obtained from a study of blood T cell repertoires in COVID-19. About the research overall: The samples span acute and convalescent COVID-19 from the United States, Italy and Spain. T cells, B-cell-depleted T cells, or PBMCs supplied cDNA or gDNA.

The protocol was immunoSEQ multiplex PCR, while the TCRdb copy is restricted to in-frame clones and leaves out a portion. The table records 150,000 to 200,000 clones, around 81% of them present only once. Germline V lookup: CDR1 KGHSH, CDR2 LQKENI. V trimming: 4 bases; J trimming: 0 bases; junction bases outside the gene matches: 7. The CDR3 is 16 amino acids. Specimen: peripheral blood. The source is a human donor with acute or convalescent COVID-19. The donor label of this sample is uncertain. The chain recombines TRBV18 with TRBJ1-2; 8 bases line up with TRBD1. The CDR3 sequence is CASSLPGQETNYGYTF. Here the CDR3 DNA reads TGTGCCAGCTCACTCCCGGGACAGGAGACTAACTATGGCTACACCTTC.